One sample yielded the 32 T cell receptor beta chains listed below, sequenced in a study of OX40 agonist ivuxolimab in advanced cancers. Produced via immunoSEQ multiplex PCR; TCRdb's table is partial and in-frame only. The top ten hold around 10% of the sample, which has some 86,000 clones, around 94% seen once. The material was CD4+ or CD8+ T cells sorted from blood, obtained in a trial of the OX40 agonist ivuxolimab. The receptors derive from an adult with an advanced solid tumor such as melanoma, head and neck, liver or kidney cancer.

This clone occurred once. V is TRBV7-8 and J is TRBJ2-2; the D is unclear. Germline assignment: CDR1 SGHVS and CDR2 FQNEAQ. V lost 5 bases and J 7 bases, leaving 8 bases between the germline ends. The CDR3 length is 12 residues. CDR3 DNA sequence: TGTGCCAGCAGCCCCCCCGTCGGGGAGCTGTTTTTT. Amino acids: CASSPPVGELFF.

This clone was seen a single time. The chain has TRBV27 and TRBJ1-5; D is uncertain. The CDR3 extends over 16 amino acids. Germline V gives CDR1 MNHEY, CDR2 SMNVEV (reference sequence). The ends were cut back, 5 bases at V and 3 bases at J, with 17 bases in the middle. The DNA for the CDR3 is TGTGCCAGCAGTCCCCTGACCCCCTATCTCAATCAGCCCCAGCATTTT. Protein: CASSPLTPYLNQPQHF.

A word on this clone: Its ends do not fully match the called genes, so a read error is possible. Other DNA sequences within the sample encode an identical CDR3. The V and J genes are TRBV4-1 and TRBJ1-4, with unresolved D. Germline values: CDR1 MGHRA, CDR2 YSYEKL. The CDR3 has 18 residues. CDR3 DNA: TGCGCCAGCAGACAGAATCCGGGAGGCCAAGCAACCAATGAAAAACTGTTTTTT. It is translated as CASRQNPGGQATNEKLFF.

The V and J genes are TRBV10-3 and TRBJ2-1; D may be TRBD1 (5 bases). This CDR3 has 12 residues. The germline gives CDR1 ENHRY, CDR2 SYGVKD. V was shortened by 10 bases and J by 2 bases, with 9 bases between the two germline ends. The CDR3 here is CATADTYNEQFF. As DNA, the CDR3 is TGTGCCACCGCGGACACCTACAATGAGCAGTTCTTC.

V usage is TRBV28 and J usage is TRBJ1-2, with TRBD1 matching over 8 bases. Germline CDR1 and CDR2: MDHEN and SYDVKM. V was clipped by 6 bases and J by 5 bases; unmatched bases: 5. This CDR3 comprises 13 residues. The CDR3 reads CASRDRVFYGYTF. DNA of the CDR3: TGTGCCAGCAGGGACAGGGTTTTTTATGGCTACACCTTC.

This sequence joins TRBV27 and TRBJ2-2, with unresolved D. The CDR3 length is 13 residues. Germline V lookup: CDR1 MNHEY, CDR2 SMNVEV (reference sequence). The germline V and J ends were trimmed by 8 bases and 1 base, with 8 bases remaining between them. CDR3 in DNA: TGTGCCAGCGCCCTGTTGAACACCGGGGAGCTGTTTTTT. This codes for CASALLNTGELFF.

The V and J genes are TRBV7-2 and TRBJ1-2; TRBD1 might be the D (6 bases). Germline-derived CDR1 and CDR2 are SGHTA and FQGNSA. The CDR3 is 15 amino acids. Trimming removed 5 bases at V and 4 bases at J, with 17 bases between. DNA for the CDR3: TGTGCCAGCAGCGGCGGAACCGGGACACCCTATGGCTACACCTTC. It specifies CASSGGTGTPYGYTF. The full variable domain, its missing parts supplied by reference TRBV7-2 and TRBJ1-2, is GAGVSQSPSNKVTEKGKDVELRCDPISGHTALYWYRQSLGQGLEFLIYFQGNSAPDKSGLPSDRFSAERTGGSVSTLTIQRTQQEDSAVYLCASSGGTGTPYGYTFGSGTRLTVV.

V gene TRBV7-9 combines with J gene TRBJ2-7; D not resolved. Germline V gene sequence: CDR1 SEHNR, CDR2 FQNEAQ (reference sequence). The V gene lost 1 base and the J gene lost 7 bases, with 8 bases spanning the gap. The CDR3 contains 12 residues. The CDR3 spells CASSLGGHEQYF. In DNA, the CDR3 is TGTGCCAGCAGCTTAGGTGGGCATGAGCAGTACTTC.

The chain employs TRBV7-9 and TRBJ2-3; D may be TRBD1 or TRBD2 (5 bases each). Germline V gene sequence: CDR1 SEHNR, CDR2 FQNEAQ (reference sequence). The V end was cut by 2 bases, the J end by 4 bases, with 10 bases between. The CDR3 length is 14 residues. CDR3 protein: CASSLPPGPDTQYF. CDR3 nucleotide sequence: TGTGCCAGCAGCTTACCCCCGGGGCCAGATACGCAGTATTTT.

The CDR3 loop is CASSANPGLALMDTQYF. In DNA form, the CDR3 reads TGTGCCAGCAGCGCCAATCCGGGACTAGCCCTAATGGATACGCAGTATTTT. This chain uses TRBV9 with TRBJ2-3, with TRBD2 matching 9 bases. Per the germline V gene, CDR1 is SGDLS and CDR2 is YYNGEE. The CDR3 is made up of 17 amino acids. With 3 bases clipped from V and 6 bases from J, the junction kept 14 bases outside the gene matches.

Only one count was recorded for this clone. This CDR3 is CASSLAPQGGETQYF. The CDR3, as DNA: TGTGCCAGCAGCTTAGCCCCCCAGGGGGGAGAGACCCAGTACTTC. The chain is built from TRBV7-9 and TRBJ2-5; the D gene is possibly TRBD1 (7 bases). The CDR3 has 15 residues. From germline, CDR1 is SEHNR and CDR2 FQNEAQ (reference sequence). Trimming cost V 0 bases and J 4 bases, with 12 bases left between them.

The CDR3 region has the DNA TGTGCCAGCAGTGATGGAAGGGACTCTGGAAACACCATATATTTT. Translation gives CASSDGRDSGNTIYF. This chain uses TRBV2 with TRBJ1-3; D remains ambiguous. Trimming took 3 bases from V and 0 from J, leaving 9 bases between them. Germline CDR1 SNHLY, CDR2 FYNNEI. The CDR3 is 15 amino acids.

This clone was recorded only once. The J gene is TRBJ2-7, the V gene TRBV29-1; maybe TRBD1 (7 bases). This CDR3 has 14 residues. CDR1 is SQVTM, CDR2 ANQGSEA, per germline. V lost 1 base, J lost 0 bases, and 10 bases lay in between. The CDR3 reads CSVEGRDSSYEQYF. The CDR3, as DNA: TGCAGCGTTGAAGGGAGGGACAGCTCCTACGAGCAGTACTTC.

The chain joins TRBV10-2 to TRBJ2-1; weak D call: TRBD2 (6 bases). V lost 3 bases to trimming and J lost 9 bases, with 6 bases between them. CDR1 and CDR2 from the germline V gene are WSHSY and SAAADI. The CDR3 runs 11 residues. CDR3 bases: TGCGCCAGCAGTGACGGGGGTGAGCAGTTCTTC. Protein product: CASSDGGEQFF.

V gene TRBV7-9 combines with J gene TRBJ2-7, with TRBD1 identical over 8 bases. Germline V gene lookup returns CDR1 SEHNR and CDR2 FQNEAQ (reference sequence). This CDR3 region has 15 residues. Losses at the gene ends were 2 bases for V and 4 bases for J; bases not matched to a gene: 7. CDR3 bases: TGTGCCAGCAGCTTACGAACAGGGGGGTTTTACGAGCAGTACTTC. Its translation: CASSLRTGGFYEQYF.

The chain couples TRBV4-1 to TRBJ2-3, with D maybe TRBD2 (5 bases). V lost 1 base to trimming and J lost 4 bases, with 6 bases between them. CDR1 MGHRA and CDR2 YSYEKL come from the germline V gene. This CDR3 comprises 13 residues. This chain's CDR3 is CASSQVGADTQYF. The CDR3 region has the DNA TGCGCCAGCAGCCAAGTGGGAGCAGATACGCAGTATTTT.

The chain recombines TRBV4-3 with TRBJ2-3, with no clear D. V was pared by 2 bases and J by 0 bases, with 12 bases between. The CDR3 runs to 16 residues. The germline V gene has CDR1 LGHNA and CDR2 YSLEER. The CDR3: CASSQSLRRSTDTQYF. The CDR3 DNA is TGCGCCAGCAGCCAATCCCTAAGGCGGAGCACAGATACGCAGTATTTT.

CDR3 bases: TGTGCCAGTGCTTGGAGCGGGGGCTACGAGCAGTACTTC. Translation gives CASAWSGGYEQYF. The chain uses TRBV19 and TRBJ2-7; 8 nucleotides match TRBD2. Germline V gives CDR1 LNHDA, CDR2 SQIVND (reference sequence). After removal of 8 bases from V and 3 bases from J, the junction contained 6 bases not matched to a gene. CDR3 length: 13 residues.

The chain employs TRBV7-9 and TRBJ2-5; D is unresolved. CDR1 SEHNR and CDR2 FQNEAQ come from the germline V gene (reference sequence). The CDR3 extends over 13 amino acids. V lost 5 bases, J lost 1 base, and 8 bases lay in between. The CDR3 spells CASSPRRQETQYF. The CDR3 DNA reads TGTGCCAGCAGCCCCCGTCGCCAAGAGACCCAGTACTTC.

This rearrangement joins TRBV7-9 to TRBJ2-1; D is ambiguous. The CDR3 is made up of 13 amino acids. Per germline, CDR1 SEHNR and CDR2 FQNEAQ (reference sequence). V dropped 3 bases and J dropped 10 bases, with 13 bases sitting between them. The CDR3 here is CASSFLTNQEQFF. The CDR3, as DNA: TGTGCCAGCAGCTTCCTGACAAACCAGGAGCAGTTCTTC.

This chain uses TRBV4-1 with TRBJ1-4, with TRBD1 as a possible D gene (5 bases). The CDR3 totals 15 residues. Trimming cost V 1 base and J 7 bases, with 13 bases left between them. The V gene's germline CDR1 is MGHRA and CDR2 YSYEKL. The CDR3 DNA follows: TGCGCCAGCAGCCAAGCTTTGGGGGAGATTGAAAAACTGTTTTTT. Amino acid sequence: CASSQALGEIEKLFF.

With regard to this clone: One end of the junction varies from germline; a read error may be responsible. The V call is TRBV18, the J call TRBJ1-1, with 7 bases fitting TRBD1. The CDR3 spans 15 residues. The germline V gene has CDR1 KGHSH and CDR2 LQKENI. The CDR3 loop is CASPPDRGTDTEAFF. For the CDR3, the DNA is TGTGCCAGCCCACCCGACCGGGGGACAGACACTGAAGCTTTCTTT.

This chain links TRBV7-9 with TRBJ2-2; perhaps TRBD1 as D (6 bases). The V gene lost 4 bases and the J gene lost 4 bases, with 10 bases spanning the gap. The CDR3 length is 14 residues. The germline CDR1 and CDR2 sequences are SEHNR and FQNEAQ (reference sequence). The CDR3 spells CASSYRDPTGELFF. In nucleotides, the CDR3 is TGTGCCAGCAGCTACAGGGACCCCACCGGGGAGCTGTTTTTT.

The V and J genes are TRBV27 and TRBJ2-2, with D possibly being TRBD1 (6 bases). The CDR3 covers 14 residues. The V gene lost 5 bases and the J gene lost 7 bases, with 14 bases spanning the gap. The germline V gene encodes CDR1 MNHEY and CDR2 SMNVEV (reference sequence). CDR3 coding DNA: TGTGCCAGCAGTATTTATGCAGGGGTCGGGGAGCTGTTTTTT. Protein sequence: CASSIYAGVGELFF.

This clone was picked up one time. V and J are TRBV27 and TRBJ2-7; TRBD2 might be the D (7 bases). The CDR3 length is 15 residues. V was cut by 5 bases and J by 4 bases, with 18 bases left in between. The germline V gene encodes CDR1 MNHEY and CDR2 SMNVEV (reference sequence). The CDR3 DNA reads TGTGCCAGCAGTCATTTATTGGGGAGGGGGTACGAGCAGTACTTC. It is translated as CASSHLLGRGYEQYF.

V usage is TRBV19 and J usage is TRBJ1-2, with D possibly being TRBD1 (6 bases). CDR3 length: 13 residues. The germline V gene encodes CDR1 LNHDA and CDR2 SQIVND (reference sequence). V lost 2 bases to trimming and J lost 8 bases, with 12 bases between them. CDR3 bases: TGTGCCAGTAGTATAAGGGGGGGCCGAGGCTACACCTTC. Its translation is CASSIRGGRGYTF.

This sequence joins TRBV9 and TRBJ2-3; D might be TRBD2 (5 bases). Germline CDR1 reads SGDLS; CDR2 reads YYNGEE. V was shortened by 4 bases and J by 2 bases, with 14 bases between the two germline ends. The CDR3 length is 15 residues. CDR3 nucleotides: TGTGCCAGCAGCCCCCAGACTACTCACACAGATACGCAGTATTTT. It encodes CASSPQTTHTDTQYF.

The chain joins TRBV27 to TRBJ2-5, with a weak D call TRBD1 (6 bases). The CDR3 is made up of 12 amino acids. V gave up 6 bases and J gave up 2 bases, with 7 bases separating them. The germline V gene encodes CDR1 MNHEY and CDR2 SMNVEV (reference sequence). DNA for the CDR3: TGTGCCAGCAGGACAGGTCAAGAGACCCAGTACTTC. This encodes CASRTGQETQYF.

The genes are TRBV6-5 and TRBJ2-1, with a possible D match to TRBD2 (6 bases). V was trimmed by 4 bases and J by 4 bases, leaving 8 bases between them. The germline V gene has CDR1 MNHEY and CDR2 SVGAGI. The CDR3 is 13 residues long. CDR3 loop: CASSFSGYNEQFF. In DNA, the CDR3 is TGTGCCAGCAGTTTTAGCGGATACAATGAGCAGTTCTTC.

The chain recombines TRBV30 with TRBJ1-5, with 10 bases identical to TRBD1. The germline V gene has CDR1 GTSNPN and CDR2 SVGIG (reference sequence). The CDR3 spans 15 residues. The ends lost 3 bases at V and 1 base at J; junction bases unmatched: 3. The CDR3 bases are TGTGCCTGGAGGAGGACAGGGGGAAGCAATCAGCCCCAGCATTTT. Translation gives CAWRRTGGSNQPQHF.

This chain uses TRBV28 with TRBJ2-5; TRBD1 matches 7 bases. The CDR3 runs 14 residues. J was trimmed by 0 bases and V by 5 bases; bases with no gene match: 3. Germline V gene sequence: CDR1 MDHEN, CDR2 SYDVKM. CDR3 nucleotides: TGTGCCAGCAGTCGGGACAGCTACCAAGAGACCCAGTACTTC. As protein: CASSRDSYQETQYF.

The chain couples TRBV6-1 to TRBJ2-7; D is unclear. There are 15 residues in the CDR3. Germline V gene lookup returns CDR1 MNHNS and CDR2 SASEGT. V was shortened by 1 base and J by 2 bases, with 12 bases between the two germline ends. This chain's CDR3 is CASSEEVGEPYEQYF. The CDR3 nucleotides are TGTGCCAGCAGTGAAGAAGTAGGCGAGCCCTACGAGCAGTACTTC.